The rows below give T cell receptor beta chains drawn from one sample of a study of T-cell reconstitution after alpha-beta-depleted transplantation in children. One entry per CDR3 protein results from TCRdb running MiXCR on the PCR reads. This table holds around 380,000 distinct CDR3 sequences, 11% found once. This material consisted of PBMCs from the stem cell graft donor, taken from the stem cell graft. These receptors were collected from a human donor who donated a stem cell graft to a child with acute myeloid leukemia. Both conserved end residues are part of each CDR3. D genes are given only for firm matches. Size is omitted from some rows. Given values are once, few, many or a class for expanded clones.

DNA	CDR3	D	V	J	size
TGCGCCAGCAGCCCCGGGGCCGCGGAGGAGACCCAGTACTTC	CASSPGAAEETQYF	-	TRBV5-1	TRBJ2-5	many
TGTGCCAGCAGACGGTCCATGGAAAAACTGTTTTTT	CASRRSMEKLFF	-	TRBV12-3/TRBV12-4	TRBJ1-4	few
TGCGCCAGCAGCCAAGATCTCGAGGGGGCGGAGACCCAGTACTTC	CASSQDLEGAETQYF	TRBD1	TRBV4-1	TRBJ2-5	-
TGTGCCAGCAGCTCAGGACAGGGGATAGATACGCAGTATTTT	CASSSGQGIDTQYF	TRBD1	TRBV7-9	TRBJ2-3	few
TGCGCCAGCAGGTTGGTGAGCAGGAGCCAACAAGAGACCCAGTACTTC	CASRLVSRSQQETQYF	-	TRBV5-1	TRBJ2-5	-
TGCGCCAGCAGCTTGGAGCGGGAGGCGTCACCCCTCCACTTT	CASSLEREASPLHF	-	TRBV5-1	TRBJ1-6	few
TGTGCCAGTAGTATTAAGGGAAGCGGCTACACCTTC	CASSIKGSGYTF	-	TRBV19	TRBJ1-2	few
TGCAGTGCTAAGAGACAGAAAACCTGGGAGACCCAGTACTTC	CSAKRQKTWETQYF	-	TRBV20-1	TRBJ2-5	few
TGTGCCAGCAGTTTCCTAGGGGGGGGGGCAGAGACCCAGTACTTC	CASSFLGGGAETQYF	-	TRBV12-3/TRBV12-4	TRBJ2-5	few
TGTGCCGCTGGAATTGATGAGCAGTTCTTC	CAAGIDEQFF	-	TRBV10-3	TRBJ2-1	few
TGCAGCGTCCGAGGGGGGATGAACACTGAAGCTTTCTTT	CSVRGGMNTEAFF	-	TRBV29-1	TRBJ1-1	-
TGTGCCAGCAACACCCCAGGGATGGGCGTCTACGAGCAGTACTTC	CASNTPGMGVYEQYF	-	TRBV28	TRBJ2-7	many
TGTGCCAGCACGTTAGACAGCAGACCTAACTATGGCTACACCTTC	CASTLDSRPNYGYTF	-	TRBV9	TRBJ1-2	few
TGTGCCAGCATGGGGGGGCCGGGCGGGGAGCTGTTTTTT	CASMGGPGGELFF	-	TRBV6-1	TRBJ2-2	-
TGCAGCGTTGTCCCCGGGACAGGGATCTCCTACGAGCAGTACTTC	CSVVPGTGISYEQYF	TRBD1	TRBV29-1	TRBJ2-7	few
TGTGCCAGCATTAATTGGGGCAGAAGGAACACTGAAGCTTTCTTT	CASINWGRRNTEAFF	-	TRBV6-5	TRBJ1-1	few
TGCGCCAGCAGTACCACGGGCCTATACAATGAGCAGTTCTTC	CASSTTGLYNEQFF	-	TRBV10-2	TRBJ2-1	few